This TCR beta chain was captured in a study of T-cell reconstitution after alpha-beta-depleted transplantation in children. Study-wide points: Where some patients showed high TCRbeta diversity at day 60, it came from recipient T cells and thymic progenitors that had survived. Several hundred expanded graft clones reportedly supplied alpha-beta T cells about two months after transplant.

V lost 4 bases and J lost 4; bases outside the gene matches: 8. Germline loops: CDR1 SGHRS, CDR2 YFSETQ. This CDR3 has 15 amino acids. Unique molecular identifiers were used in preparing the TCRbeta library. From the PCR reads, TCRdb called clonotypes with MiXCR, one entry per CDR3 protein. The table lists about 77,000 distinct CDR3 sequences, approximately 18% of them singletons. This clonotype has a handful of counts. What it binds is not known. This clonotype was obtained from a male patient aged 2-9 years who had a stem cell transplant for acute lymphoblastic leukemia, so the T cells may come from the graft donor. The specimen was PBMCs, mostly from graft donor cells, collected 360 days after TCRalphabeta/CD19-depleted stem cell transplant. The chain is built from TRBV5-1 and TRBJ1-1, with TRBD1 identical over 9 bases. CDR3 sequence (DNA): TGCGCCAGCAGCCCCTGGACAGGGGACAGCACTGAAGCTTTCTTT. Its translation is CASSPWTGDSTEAFF.